This T cell receptor beta chain was recorded in a study of Graves' ophthalmopathy and Graves' hyperthyroidism (dated by TCRdb to the late 2010s). With regard to the full study: Peripheral blood samples were taken at the time of initial diagnosis, before any treatment was given. Once sampling was done, hyperthyroidism patients were given methimazole at a starting dose of 30 mg daily, while ophthalmopathy patients were given high-dose intravenous methylprednisolone. To explore V-J signatures that separate ophthalmopathy from hyperthyroidism, a discovery set of about a hundred patients was enrolled, consisting of 43 with ophthalmopathy and around 60 with stable hyperthyroidism. An independent validation cohort was composed of about 20 hyperthyroidism patients and 15 to 17 patients who later progressed from hyperthyroidism to ophthalmopathy. T-cell repertoires of thyroid tissue and blood were compared in six hyperthyroidism patients. In total, some 140 blood samples were TCR-sequenced: fewer than 50 ophthalmopathy, around 75 hyperthyroidism and about 17 hyperthyroidism-to-ophthalmopathy patients. The approximately 100 discovery patients were randomly divided into training and test sets at a 7:3 ratio. The study used TCR beta repertoire signatures to distinguish Graves' ophthalmopathy from Graves' hyperthyroidism and to predict progression to ophthalmopathy. The full study reports these points: In validation, the model predicted ophthalmopathy progression with 70.59% sensitivity and about 77% specificity; some 13 predicted patients were CT-confirmed with GO in a median of approximately 6.2 months. Most expanded thyroid clonotypes with frequency above 0.001 were also detected in blood, suggesting blood repertoires may reflect the thyroid immune response. The 13-signature model separated ophthalmopathy from stable hyperthyroidism with approximately 90% sensitivity and about 84% specificity in cross-validation, and 80%/75% in the test set. Sample size was not statistically predetermined, and group allocation was not concealed from the investigators.

The germline V gene (reference sequence) provides CDR1 LNHNV and CDR2 YYDKDF. Taken from cysteine to phenylalanine, the CDR3 has 18 residues. Only the CDR3 DNA is retained, 54 bases long and in frame from the first base. Germline trimming: 1 base from V, 4 bases from J; junction bases outside gene matches: 10. Ophthalmopathy patients were characterized by moderately to severely active disease, a Clinical Activity Score of at least 3, a NOSPECS grade of at least 4, and a disease duration under 3 months. Patients with other autoimmune diseases, uncontrolled infections, pregnancy or lactation were excluded. Clinical symptoms, serum thyroxine, TRAb, thyroid ultrasound and orbital computed tomography were used for diagnosis. Using Ficoll-Paque density gradient centrifugation, PBMCs were isolated from 9.5 to 10 ml of fresh peripheral blood. Trizol reagent was used to extract the total RNA, and its quality was then checked on an Agilent 2100 Bioanalyzer.

For repertoire sequencing, TCR beta CDR3 regions were amplified from RNA transcripts. The first round of RT-PCR was done with HTBI primers and the Qiagen OneStep RT-PCR kit, and was followed by a second round of multiplex PCR, then size selection and purification. Sequencing of the libraries was carried out on an Illumina HiSeq2000 in paired-end mode with 100 bp reads. The original pipeline was this. SOAPnuke was used to process the reads, removing any read that contained adapters or uncalled bases, had a mean Phred below 15, or lacked an exact match to the constant primer or identifier. COPE v1.2.5 was used to merge high-quality paired reads. Each unique nucleotide sequence was treated as a clonotype, and MiTCR v1.1 was used to align the clonotypes to the IMGT TRB V, D and J references. Analysis was restricted to V-J combinations with a frequency above 0.0001, which covered roughly 99% of repertoires. For each V-J combination, a TCR clonal expansion and chaos score was defined as F50 clonal expansion divided by the chaos observed in the TCRdist matrix. Features were reduced by Welch's t-statistics and random forest to over ten V-J combinations, which fed a naive Bayes classifier. The Morisita-Horn index was used to measure how similar the thyroid and blood repertoires were. TCRdb took the public reads, trimmed them with fastp at Q25, ran MiXCR for clone calling and kept in-frame beta chains. When rows share a CDR3 protein, they turn into one entry using the most common DNA and genes. TCRdb, rather than the study authors, made the V and J calls. Present in this sample are nearly 400,000 distinct CDR3 sequences, about a sixth of which were seen just once. Jointly, the top ten make up roughly 1.5% of the sample.

This clonotype has at least ten counts. The clone's antigen remains unknown. No base quality values were provided; no much bigger clone lies one nucleotide off. The sequence derives from a woman between 18 and 30 years old with Graves' ophthalmopathy. Donor details come from another sample of the same person, matched by shared clones. Sample: peripheral blood. In this chain, TRBV15 is recombined with TRBJ2-7; a stretch of 13 junction bases matches TRBD2. The CDR3 is CATSRGLAGGARLYEQYF. The DNA sequence is TGTGCCACCAGCAGAGGACTAGCGGGAGGTGCAAGGCTGTACGAGCAGTACTTC.